This T cell receptor beta chain was sequenced for a study of response to subunit inactivated influenza vaccine. Study-level results: With each seasonal influenza vaccination, the authors suggested, few new T cells are recruited.

J lost 9 bases, V lost 7 bases, and 10 bases had no gene match. This CDR3 region has 14 residues. Germline loops: CDR1 MDHEN, CDR2 SYDVKM. TCRdb reprocessed the RT-PCR reads with MiXCR, giving one entry per CDR3 protein. The table has 500,000 or so distinct CDR3 sequences, approximately 16% seen once. This clonotype was observed a handful of times. Its antigen is not identified. The chain couples TRBV28 to TRBJ2-4; 9 bases fit TRBD1. This specimen consisted of CD4+ T cells sorted from PBMCs, obtained less than 30 months after vaccination. This TCR derives from a man aged 50 to 69 who received an inactivated influenza vaccine. Written as DNA, the CDR3 is TGTGCCAGCAATTATAAGTCGACAGGGGGCATTCAGTACTTC. Translation: CASNYKSTGGIQYF.